This section outlines one TCR beta chain sequence together with its context. The source of the sample is a study of blood T cell repertoires in COVID-19. Study information: PBMCs, B-cell-depleted T cells, or T cells provided the cDNA or gDNA that made up the material.

Profiled with immunoSEQ multiplex PCR; TCRdb holds only in-frame clones, not every one. The table lists over 200,000 clones, 85% to 90% of them singletons. Allocation to cohorts depended on clinical history reported by the participants. The recovered donors of Cohort 3 showed two negative PCRs, clearance, or symptom resolution. The CDR3 runs to 16 residues. The V gene lost 2 bases and the J gene lost 3 bases, with 16 bases spanning the gap. CDR1 is SGHRS and CDR2 is YFSETQ in the germline V gene. The origin of this receptor is a man aged 18 to 35 who had recovered from COVID-19. This rearrangement joins TRBV5-1 to TRBJ2-3; D is perhaps TRBD2 (6 bases). Input material: PBMCs or T cells enriched from blood (not recorded which). DNA for the CDR3: TGCGCCAGCAGCTTCATGCCGGGAGATCTAACAGATACGCAGTATTTT. Residues: CASSFMPGDLTDTQYF.